This TCR beta chain was recovered during a study of T-cell reconstitution after alpha-beta-depleted transplantation in children. The CDR3 is 17 amino acids. Trimming pared 1 base from V and 5 bases from J, leaving 22 bases between. Germline CDR1 and CDR2: SGHRS and YFSETQ. Molecular barcoding with unique molecular identifiers was used for the TCRbeta library. TCRdb fed the PCR reads into MiXCR, producing one record per CDR3 protein. The data contain approximately 650,000 distinct CDR3 sequences, around 13% of them singletons. Sequencing was performed on PBMCs, taken before TCRalphabeta/CD19-depleted stem cell transplant. The receptor was derived from a girl aged 2-10 years with congenital amegakaryocytic thrombocytopenia, due to receive a stem cell transplant. The gene calls are TRBV5-1 and TRBJ2-7; possibly TRBD1 for D (6 bases). The CDR3 DNA sequence: TGCGCCAGCAGCTTGAGGTCGGACAGTTCCCTCATTCACGAGCAGTACTTC. It specifies CASSLRSDSSLIHEQYF.